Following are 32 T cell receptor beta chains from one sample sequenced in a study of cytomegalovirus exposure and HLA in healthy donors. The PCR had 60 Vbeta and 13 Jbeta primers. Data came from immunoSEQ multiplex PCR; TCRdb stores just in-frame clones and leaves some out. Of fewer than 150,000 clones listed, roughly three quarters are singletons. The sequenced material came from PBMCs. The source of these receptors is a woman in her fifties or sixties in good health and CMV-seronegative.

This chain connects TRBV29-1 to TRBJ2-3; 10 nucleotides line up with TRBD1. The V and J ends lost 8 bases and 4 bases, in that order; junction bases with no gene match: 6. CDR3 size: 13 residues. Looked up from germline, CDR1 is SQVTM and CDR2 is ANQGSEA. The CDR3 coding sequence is TGCAGCACCTCGACAGGGGGCGCAGATACGCAGTATTTT. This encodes CSTSTGGADTQYF.

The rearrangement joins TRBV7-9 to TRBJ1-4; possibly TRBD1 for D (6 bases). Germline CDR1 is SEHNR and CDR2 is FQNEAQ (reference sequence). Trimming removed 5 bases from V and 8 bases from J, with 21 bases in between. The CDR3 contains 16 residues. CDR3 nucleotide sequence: TGTGCCAGCAGCACAACGGGGGGCGGAGACTACGAAAAACTGTTTTTT. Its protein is CASSTTGGGDYEKLFF.

Here the CDR3 DNA reads TGTGCCAGCAGTTATCTTAGATTAGCAGATACGCAGTATTTT. It is translated as CASSYLRLADTQYF. The chain is built from TRBV6-5 and TRBJ2-3; D is undetermined. Germline values: CDR1 MNHEY, CDR2 SVGAGI. V was trimmed by 3 bases and J by 4 bases, leaving 11 bases between them. The CDR3 is 14 residues long.

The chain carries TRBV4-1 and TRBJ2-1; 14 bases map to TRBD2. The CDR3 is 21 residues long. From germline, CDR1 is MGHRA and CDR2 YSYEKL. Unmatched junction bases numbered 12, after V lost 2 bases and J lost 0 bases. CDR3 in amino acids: CASSQSGTSGGPRLSYNEQFF. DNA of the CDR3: TGCGCCAGCAGCCAATCTGGGACTAGCGGGGGCCCGCGACTCTCCTACAATGAGCAGTTCTTC.

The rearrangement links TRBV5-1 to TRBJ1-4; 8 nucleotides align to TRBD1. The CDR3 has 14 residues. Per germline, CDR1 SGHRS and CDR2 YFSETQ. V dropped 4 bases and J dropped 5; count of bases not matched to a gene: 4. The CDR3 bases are TGCGCCAGCAGCGGGGGACAGGACAATGAAAAACTGTTTTTT. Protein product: CASSGGQDNEKLFF.

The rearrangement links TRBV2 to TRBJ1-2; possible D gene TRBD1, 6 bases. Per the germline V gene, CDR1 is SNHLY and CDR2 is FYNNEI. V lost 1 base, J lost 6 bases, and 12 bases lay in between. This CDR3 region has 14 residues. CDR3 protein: CASSEGSGAHGYTF. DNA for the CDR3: TGTGCCAGCAGTGAAGGGTCAGGGGCACATGGCTACACCTTC.

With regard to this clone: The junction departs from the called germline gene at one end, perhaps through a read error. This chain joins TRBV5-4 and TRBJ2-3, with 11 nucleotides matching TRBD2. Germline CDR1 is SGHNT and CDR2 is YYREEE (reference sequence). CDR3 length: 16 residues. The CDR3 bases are TGCGCCAGCAGCCAAACGTATAGCGGGGGGGCAGATACGCAGTATTTT. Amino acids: CASSQTYSGGADTQYF.

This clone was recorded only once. The CDR3 reads CSVEVSGLGATEAFF. The CDR3 DNA reads TGCAGCGTTGAAGTCTCGGGCCTGGGGGCCACTGAAGCTTTCTTT. The chain joins TRBV29-1 to TRBJ1-1, with a tentative D call TRBD1 (6 bases). CDR3 size: 15 residues. Germline values: CDR1 SQVTM, CDR2 ANQGSEA. The V end lost 1 base, the J end lost 4 bases, and 16 bases lay between the germline ends.

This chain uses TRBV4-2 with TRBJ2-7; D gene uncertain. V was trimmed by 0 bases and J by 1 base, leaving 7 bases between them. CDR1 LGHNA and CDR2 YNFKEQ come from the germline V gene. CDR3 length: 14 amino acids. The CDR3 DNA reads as TGTGCCAGCAGCCAAGATGGCAGATCCTACGAGCAGTACTTC. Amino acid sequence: CASSQDGRSYEQYF.

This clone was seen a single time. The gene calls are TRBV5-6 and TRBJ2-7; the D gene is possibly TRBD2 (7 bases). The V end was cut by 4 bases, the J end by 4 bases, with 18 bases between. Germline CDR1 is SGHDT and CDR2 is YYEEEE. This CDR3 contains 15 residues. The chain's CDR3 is CASSPTGRGRYEQYF. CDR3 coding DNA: TGTGCCAGCAGCCCTACAGGGAGGGGGAGATACGAGCAGTACTTC. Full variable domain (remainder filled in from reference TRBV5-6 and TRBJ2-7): DAGVTQSPTHLIKTRGQQVTLRCSPKSGHDTVSWYQQALGQGPQFIFQYYEEEERQRGNFPDRFSGHQFPNYSSELNVNALLLGDSALYLCASSPTGRGRYEQYFGPGTRLTVT.

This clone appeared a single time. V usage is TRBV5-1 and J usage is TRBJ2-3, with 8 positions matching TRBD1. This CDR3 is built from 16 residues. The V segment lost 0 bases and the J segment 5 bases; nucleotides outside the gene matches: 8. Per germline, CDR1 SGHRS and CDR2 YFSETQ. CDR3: CASSLGGATGVDTQYF. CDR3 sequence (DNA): TGCGCCAGCAGCTTGGGGGGCGCGACAGGGGTAGATACGCAGTATTTT.

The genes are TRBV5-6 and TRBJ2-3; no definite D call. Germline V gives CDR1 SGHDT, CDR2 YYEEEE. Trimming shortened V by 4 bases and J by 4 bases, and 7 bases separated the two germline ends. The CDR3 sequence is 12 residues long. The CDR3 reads CASSPYSDTQYF. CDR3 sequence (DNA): TGTGCCAGCAGCCCGTACTCAGATACGCAGTATTTT. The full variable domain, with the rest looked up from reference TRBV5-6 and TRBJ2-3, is DAGVTQSPTHLIKTRGQQVTLRCSPKSGHDTVSWYQQALGQGPQFIFQYYEEEERQRGNFPDRFSGHQFPNYSSELNVNALLLGDSALYLCASSPYSDTQYFGPGTRLTVL.

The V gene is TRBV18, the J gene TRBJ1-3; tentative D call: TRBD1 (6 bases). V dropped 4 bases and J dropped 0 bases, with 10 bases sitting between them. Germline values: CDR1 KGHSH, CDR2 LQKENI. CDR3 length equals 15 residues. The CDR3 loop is CASSQGQTSGNTIYF. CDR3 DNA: TGTGCCAGCTCACAAGGACAGACCTCTGGAAACACCATATATTTT.

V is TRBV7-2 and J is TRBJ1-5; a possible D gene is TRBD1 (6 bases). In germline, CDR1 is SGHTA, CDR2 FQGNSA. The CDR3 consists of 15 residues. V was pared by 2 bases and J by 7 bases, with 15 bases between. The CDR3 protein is CASSLSAGEGQPQHF. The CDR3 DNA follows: TGTGCCAGCAGCTTATCGGCAGGGGAGGGGCAGCCCCAGCATTTT.

The CDR3 coding sequence is TGTGCCAGCAGTTTAAGACAGGGGGATCAGCCCCAGCATTTT. Translating gives CASSLRQGDQPQHF. This rearrangement joins TRBV27 to TRBJ1-5, with 9 bases matching TRBD1. V lost 2 bases to trimming and J lost 5 bases; unmatched junction nucleotides: 1. CDR3 size: 14 residues. Per the germline V gene, CDR1 is MNHEY and CDR2 is SMNVEV (reference sequence).

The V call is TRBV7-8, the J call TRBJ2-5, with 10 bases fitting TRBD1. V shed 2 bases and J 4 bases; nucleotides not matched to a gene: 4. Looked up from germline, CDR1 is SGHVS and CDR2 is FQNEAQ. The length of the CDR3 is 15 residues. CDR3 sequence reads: CASSLSGTGVETQYF. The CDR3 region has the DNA TGTGCCAGCAGCTTATCCGGGACAGGGGTAGAGACCCAGTACTTC.

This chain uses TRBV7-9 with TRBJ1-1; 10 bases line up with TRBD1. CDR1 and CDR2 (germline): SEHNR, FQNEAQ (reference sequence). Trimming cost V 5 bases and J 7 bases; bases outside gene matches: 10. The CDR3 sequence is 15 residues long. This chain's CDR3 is CASSARQGAKCEAFF. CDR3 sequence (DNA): TGTGCCAGCAGCGCCAGACAGGGGGCGAAATGTGAAGCTTTCTTT.

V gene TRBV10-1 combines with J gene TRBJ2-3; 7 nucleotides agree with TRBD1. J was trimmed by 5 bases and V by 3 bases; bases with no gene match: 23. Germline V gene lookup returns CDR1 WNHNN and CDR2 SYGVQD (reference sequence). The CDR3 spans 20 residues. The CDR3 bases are TGCGCCAGCAGTGAAACCCCGAGGGACAGCACAACTACTACATTAGATACGCAGTATTTT. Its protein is CASSETPRDSTTTTLDTQYF.

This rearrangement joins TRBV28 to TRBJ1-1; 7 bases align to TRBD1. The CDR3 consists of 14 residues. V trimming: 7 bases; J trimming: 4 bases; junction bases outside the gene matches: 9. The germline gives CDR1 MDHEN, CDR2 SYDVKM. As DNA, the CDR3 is TGTGCCAGCATTGGAGACAGGGTAAGCACTGAAGCTTTCTTT. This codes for CASIGDRVSTEAFF.

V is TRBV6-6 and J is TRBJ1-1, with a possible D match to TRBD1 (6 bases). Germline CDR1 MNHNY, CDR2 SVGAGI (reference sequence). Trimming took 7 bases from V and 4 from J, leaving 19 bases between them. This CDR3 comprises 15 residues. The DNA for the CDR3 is TGTGCCAGCACCCTGGCGGGGGGGCTGGGCACTGAAGCTTTCTTT. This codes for CASTLAGGLGTEAFF.

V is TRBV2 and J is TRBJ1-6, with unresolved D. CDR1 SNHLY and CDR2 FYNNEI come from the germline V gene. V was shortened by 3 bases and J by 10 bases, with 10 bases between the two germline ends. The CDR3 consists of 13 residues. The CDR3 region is CASSERERSPLHF. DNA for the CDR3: TGTGCCAGCAGTGAGCGGGAAAGATCACCCCTCCACTTT. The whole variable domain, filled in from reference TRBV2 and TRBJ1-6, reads EPEVTQTPSHQVTQMGQEVILRCVPISNHLYFYWYRQILGQKVEFLVSFYNNEISEKSEIFDDQFSVERPDGSNFTLKIRSTKLEDSAMYFCASSERERSPLHFGNGTRLTVT.

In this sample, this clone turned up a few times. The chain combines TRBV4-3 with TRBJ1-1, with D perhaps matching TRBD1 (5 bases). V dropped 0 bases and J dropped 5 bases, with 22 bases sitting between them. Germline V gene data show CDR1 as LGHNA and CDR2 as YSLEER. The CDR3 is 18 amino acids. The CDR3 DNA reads TGCGCCAGCAGCCAAGATAAGCAGGGAAAAGGAGAGGTTACTGAAGCTTTCTTT. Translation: CASSQDKQGKGEVTEAFF.

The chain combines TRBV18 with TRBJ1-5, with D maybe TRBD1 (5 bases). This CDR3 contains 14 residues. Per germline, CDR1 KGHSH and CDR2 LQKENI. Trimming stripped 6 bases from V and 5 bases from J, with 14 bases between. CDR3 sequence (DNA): TGTGCCAGCTCGGACCAGGGTAGGGATCAGCCCCAGCATTTT. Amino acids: CASSDQGRDQPQHF. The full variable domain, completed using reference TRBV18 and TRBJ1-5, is NAGVMQNPRHLVRRRGQEARLRCSPMKGHSHVYWYRQLPEEGLKFMVYLQKENIIDESGMPKERFSAEFPKEGPSILRIQQVVRGDSAAYFCASSDQGRDQPQHFGDGTRLSIL.

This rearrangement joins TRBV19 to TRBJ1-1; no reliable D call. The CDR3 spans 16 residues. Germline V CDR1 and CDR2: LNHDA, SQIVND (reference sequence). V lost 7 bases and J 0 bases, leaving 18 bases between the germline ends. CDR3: CASTPYLGEVNTEAFF. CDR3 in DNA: TGTGCCAGTACCCCGTATCTCGGGGAGGTGAACACTGAAGCTTTCTTT.

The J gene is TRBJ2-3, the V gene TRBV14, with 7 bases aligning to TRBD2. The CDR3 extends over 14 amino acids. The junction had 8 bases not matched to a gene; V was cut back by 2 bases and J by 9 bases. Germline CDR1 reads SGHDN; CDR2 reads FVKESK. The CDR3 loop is CASSQTDGLGTQYF. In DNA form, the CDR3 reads TGTGCCAGCAGCCAAACGGACGGACTAGGGACGCAGTATTTT.

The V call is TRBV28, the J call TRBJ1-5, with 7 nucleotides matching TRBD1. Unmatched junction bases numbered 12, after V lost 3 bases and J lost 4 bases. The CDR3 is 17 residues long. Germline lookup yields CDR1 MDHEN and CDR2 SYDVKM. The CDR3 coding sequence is TGTGCCAGCAGTTTTTCCCGCGGGCAGGGGGAGAATCAGCCCCAGCATTTT. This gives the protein CASSFSRGQGENQPQHF.

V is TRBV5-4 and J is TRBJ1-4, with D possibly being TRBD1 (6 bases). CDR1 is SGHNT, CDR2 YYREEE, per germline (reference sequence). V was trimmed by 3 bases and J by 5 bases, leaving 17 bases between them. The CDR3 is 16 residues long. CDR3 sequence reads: CASSSSWGQGNEKLFF. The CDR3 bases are TGTGCCAGCAGCTCCTCCTGGGGGCAGGGGAATGAAAAACTGTTTTTT.

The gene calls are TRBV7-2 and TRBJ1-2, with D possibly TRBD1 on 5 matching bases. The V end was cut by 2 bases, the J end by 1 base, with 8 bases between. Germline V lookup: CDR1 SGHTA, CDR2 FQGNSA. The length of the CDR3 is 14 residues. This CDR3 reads CASSLPGNNYGYTF. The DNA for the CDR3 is TGTGCCAGCAGCTTACCAGGGAATAACTATGGCTACACCTTC.

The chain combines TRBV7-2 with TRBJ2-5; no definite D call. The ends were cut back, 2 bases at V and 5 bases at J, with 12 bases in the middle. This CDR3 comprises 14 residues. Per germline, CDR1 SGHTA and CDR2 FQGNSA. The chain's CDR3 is CASSLLGRPETQYF. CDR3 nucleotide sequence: TGTGCCAGCAGCTTACTGGGCCGCCCGGAGACCCAGTACTTC.

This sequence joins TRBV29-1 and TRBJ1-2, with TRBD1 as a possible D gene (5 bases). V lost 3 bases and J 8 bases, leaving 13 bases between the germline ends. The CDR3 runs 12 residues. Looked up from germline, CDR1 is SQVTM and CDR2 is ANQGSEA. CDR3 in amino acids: CSVDIPGGGYTF. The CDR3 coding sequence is TGCAGCGTTGATATCCCTGGGGGGGGCTACACCTTC.

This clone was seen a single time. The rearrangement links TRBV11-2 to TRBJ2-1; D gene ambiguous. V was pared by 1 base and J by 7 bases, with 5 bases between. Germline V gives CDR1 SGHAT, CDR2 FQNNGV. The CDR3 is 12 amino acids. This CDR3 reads CASSLVGNEQFF. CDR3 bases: TGTGCCAGCAGCTTAGTCGGGAATGAGCAGTTCTTC.

The CDR3 sequence is CASSLEGRGYEQYF. The CDR3 DNA is TGTGCCAGCAGCTTAGAGGGCAGGGGATACGAGCAGTACTTC. J is TRBJ2-7 and V is TRBV13; TRBD1 might be the D (6 bases). This CDR3 region has 14 residues. Germline V gene lookup returns CDR1 PRHDT and CDR2 FYEKMQ (reference sequence). V was pared by 1 base and J by 4 bases, with 11 bases between.